The entry below gives a single T cell receptor beta chain sequence along with its context. What it binds is not known. The CDR3 has 14 amino acids. Trimming removed 5 bases from V and 9 bases from J; junction bases left unmatched: 9. Looked up from germline, CDR1 is SQVTM and CDR2 is ANQGSEA. Regarding time point: week 11, during vaccination. In the vaccine, a single dose held 300 ug of the mutant IDH1 20-mer peptide, along with topical imiquimod. This sample is part of a study of a mutant IDH1 vaccine in newly diagnosed glioma. Assay used: immunoSEQ multiplex PCR; TCRdb lists only in-frame clones, some missing. Of 35,000 or so clones listed, roughly 80% are singletons.

The sequence was obtained from a woman aged 30 to 39 with glioma. Some clones in this sample may be carry-over from other donors' samples. The sample was peripheral blood mononuclear cells (PBMCs), taken from a glioma patient whose treatment included an IDH1 peptide vaccine. The V and J genes are TRBV29-1 and TRBJ2-1, with 11 bases fitting TRBD2. The CDR3 coding sequence is TGCAGCGTTAGGCTAGCGGGAGGATTAGGTGAGCAGTTCTTC. Protein sequence: CSVRLAGGLGEQFF.